Presented here are 26 T cell receptor beta chains from one specimen sequenced in a study of cytomegalovirus exposure and HLA in healthy donors. Primers included in the PCR were 60 Vbeta and 13 Jbeta primers. The data were produced by immunoSEQ multiplex PCR, yet TCRdb's version contains in-frame clones alone and is incomplete. Among fewer than 200,000 clones, 55% to 70% were seen once, and the ten largest hold 2.5% to 3.5%. Sequencing used PBMCs. These receptors came from a woman between 35 and 50 years old in good health and CMV-seropositive.

The genes are TRBV6-1 and TRBJ2-1; 7 bases match TRBD2. CDR3 size: 15 residues. V was pared by 2 bases and J by 8 bases, with 9 bases of the junction left unmatched. Germline V gene data show CDR1 as MNHNS and CDR2 as SASEGT. CDR3 coding DNA: TGTGCCAGCAGTGAACGGGTGTGGCGGGAGCATGAGCAGTTCTTC. The encoded protein is CASSERVWREHEQFF.

The chain combines TRBV19 with TRBJ1-1; 7 nucleotides match TRBD1. The CDR3 covers 15 residues. Germline V lookup: CDR1 LNHDA, CDR2 SQIVND (reference sequence). The V and J ends lost 4 bases and 5 bases, in that order; junction bases with no gene match: 10. The CDR3 loop reads CASSKAGGSWTEAFF. The CDR3 DNA reads TGTGCCAGTAGTAAGGCAGGGGGTAGTTGGACTGAAGCTTTCTTT. Together with reference TRBV19 and TRBJ1-1, the CDR3 gives the full variable domain: DGGITQSPKYLFRKEGQNVTLSCEQNLNHDAMYWYRQDPGQGLRLIYYSQIVNDFQKGDIAEGYSVSREKKESFPLTVTSAQKNPTAFYLCASSKAGGSWTEAFFGQGTRLTVV.

The gene calls are TRBV18 and TRBJ2-1; possible D gene TRBD1, 5 bases. CDR1 KGHSH and CDR2 LQKENI come from the germline V gene. CDR3 length equals 13 residues. V was clipped by 5 bases and J by 5 bases, with 10 bases between them. The CDR3 DNA follows: TGTGCCAGCTCATCATCAGGGAACAATGAGCAGTTCTTC. Translated: CASSSSGNNEQFF.

The J gene is TRBJ2-3, the V gene TRBV5-1, with TRBD2 identical over 13 bases. From germline, CDR1 is SGHRS and CDR2 YFSETQ. The CDR3 extends over 17 amino acids. V trimming: 4 bases; J trimming: 2 bases; junction bases outside the gene matches: 7. CDR3 amino acids: CASSLRTSGGLTDTQYF. The CDR3 DNA reads TGCGCCAGCAGCCTAAGGACTAGCGGGGGTCTCACAGATACGCAGTATTTT.

The chain recombines TRBV19 with TRBJ1-1, with a weak D call TRBD1 (5 bases). The CDR3 totals 16 residues. CDR1 and CDR2 (germline): LNHDA, SQIVND (reference sequence). Trimming pared 3 bases from V and 3 bases from J, leaving 17 bases between. Here the CDR3 DNA reads TGTGCCAGTAGTATGGGTTTCGGGGGTGGGCACACTGAAGCTTTCTTT. As protein: CASSMGFGGGHTEAFF.

This clone was seen a few times. At one end, the junction sequence differs from germline, possibly due to a read error. The chain recombines TRBV7-9 with TRBJ2-7; possible D gene TRBD2, 5 bases. CDR3 size: 12 residues. In germline, CDR1 is SEHNR, CDR2 FQNEAQ (reference sequence). The CDR3 reads CSSSFGTYEQYF. The CDR3 DNA reads as TGTTCCAGCAGCTTCGGGACCTACGAGCAGTACTTC. Full variable domain (outside the CDR3, taken from reference TRBV7-9 and TRBJ2-7): DTGVSQNPRHKITKRGQNVTFRCDPISEHNRLYWYRQTLGQGPEFLTYFQNEAQLEKSRLLSDRFSAERPKGSFSTLEIQRTEQGDSAMYLCSSSFGTYEQYFGPGTRLTVT.

This clone was counted once. The gene calls are TRBV11-1 and TRBJ2-5; tentative D call: TRBD1 (6 bases). V lost 1 base to trimming and J lost 3 bases, with 6 bases between them. CDR3 length: 13 residues. Germline CDR1 SGHAT, CDR2 FQDESV (reference sequence). The CDR3 region has the DNA TGTGCCAGCAGCTTAGAGGGGGAAGAGACCCAGTACTTC. Protein product: CASSLEGEETQYF.

The CDR3 coding sequence is TGTGCCAGCAGTTACTCTCTCCCCCTCCAGGGTTACGAGCAGTACTTC. Translating it yields CASSYSLPLQGYEQYF. The gene calls are TRBV6-5 and TRBJ2-7, with D perhaps TRBD1 (5 bases). Germline assignment: CDR1 MNHEY and CDR2 SVGAGI. V was clipped by 0 bases and J by 4 bases, with 16 bases between them. CDR3 length: 16 residues.

The chain has TRBV9 and TRBJ1-2, with D uncertain. Germline V gene lookup returns CDR1 SGDLS and CDR2 YYNGEE. The CDR3 loop spans 13 amino acids. V shed 0 bases and J shed 2 bases, with 5 bases lying between them. The CDR3: CASSVEQNYGYTF. DNA of the CDR3: TGTGCCAGCAGCGTAGAACAGAACTATGGCTACACCTTC.

With regard to this clone: Germline is not matched at one junction end, which may reflect a read error. This rearrangement joins TRBV7-7 to TRBJ2-1, with D hard to call. CDR3 length equals 14 residues. Germline CDR1 is SSHAT and CDR2 is FNYEAQ (reference sequence). In DNA form, the CDR3 reads TGTGCTAGCAGCTTATACCGAGCCGGGAATGAGCAGTTCTTC. It yields the protein CASSLYRAGNEQFF.

This clone occurred a few times. The chain couples TRBV14 to TRBJ1-2; no definite D call. Trimming removed 2 bases from V and 7 bases from J, with 11 bases in between. The CDR3 totals 13 residues. The germline V gene has CDR1 SGHDN and CDR2 FVKESK. Here the CDR3 reads CASSQNGGGGYTF. The CDR3 nucleotides are TGTGCCAGCAGCCAAAACGGCGGCGGTGGCTACACCTTC.

The V gene is TRBV5-1, the J gene TRBJ2-1; possible D gene TRBD1, 6 bases. Trimming removed 2 bases at V and 6 bases at J, with 12 bases between. CDR1 and CDR2 (germline): SGHRS, YFSETQ. This CDR3 is 14 amino acids long. The CDR3 DNA reads as TGCGCCAGCAGCTTCGGGACACAATCCAATGAGCAGTTCTTC. Its translation: CASSFGTQSNEQFF.

This clone was detected a few times. The chain has TRBV12-5 and TRBJ2-3; 7 positions match TRBD1. Germline V gives CDR1 LGHNT, CDR2 FRNRAP. This CDR3 is 14 amino acids long. The V and J ends lost 6 bases and 5 bases, in that order; junction bases with no gene match: 8. This CDR3 reads CASGEGARGDTQYF. CDR3 DNA sequence: TGTGCTAGTGGAGAGGGGGCTCGGGGAGATACGCAGTATTTT.

The V call is TRBV7-9, the J call TRBJ1-2; 11 positions agree with TRBD1. V gave up 8 bases and J gave up 8 bases; unmatched junction bases: 7. Germline V gene lookup returns CDR1 SEHNR and CDR2 FQNEAQ (reference sequence). The CDR3 spans 13 residues. The CDR3 here is CASGQGALGGYTF. The CDR3 DNA follows: TGTGCCAGCGGACAGGGGGCGTTGGGGGGCTACACCTTC.

This chain connects TRBV6-5 to TRBJ1-1; D uncertain. This CDR3 has 15 residues. Per germline, CDR1 MNHEY and CDR2 SVGAGI. V shed 6 bases and J shed 0 bases, with 14 bases lying between them. The CDR3 loop reads CASSPAQHLNTEAFF. The CDR3 nucleotides read TGTGCCAGCAGCCCCGCCCAACACCTGAACACTGAAGCTTTCTTT.

This clone has only a few counts. The chain links TRBV2 to TRBJ1-1; no clear D gene. This CDR3 has 15 residues. The germline gives CDR1 SNHLY, CDR2 FYNNEI. The germline V and J ends were trimmed by 4 bases and 1 base, with 13 bases remaining between them. The CDR3 sequence: CASSASLAGNTEAFF. The CDR3 DNA reads TGTGCCAGCAGTGCGAGCCTAGCGGGGAACACTGAAGCTTTCTTT.

The chain carries TRBV27 and TRBJ2-7, with a possible D match to TRBD2 (6 bases). From germline, CDR1 is MNHEY and CDR2 SMNVEV (reference sequence). The ends were cut back, 5 bases at V and 0 bases at J, with 8 bases in the middle. There are 13 residues in the CDR3. The chain's CDR3 is CASSAGSSYEQYF. DNA for the CDR3: TGTGCCAGCAGTGCCGGGAGCTCCTACGAGCAGTACTTC.

The genes are TRBV25-1 and TRBJ2-7; 7 bases match TRBD1. The V segment lost 7 bases and the J segment 2 bases; nucleotides outside the gene matches: 8. The CDR3 loop spans 14 amino acids. Germline V gene sequence: CDR1 MGHDK, CDR2 SYGVNS. The CDR3 coding sequence is TGTGCCAGCACCAAGGGACAGACTACCTACGAGCAGTACTTC. Its protein product is CASTKGQTTYEQYF.

This chain uses TRBV5-1 with TRBJ1-2; D remains unclear. The V gene lost 0 bases and the J gene lost 3 bases, with 6 bases spanning the gap. The germline CDR1 and CDR2 sequences are SGHRS and YFSETQ. This CDR3 contains 13 residues. The CDR3 region has the DNA TGCGCCAGCAGCTTGGATACGGACTATGGCTACACCTTC. It encodes CASSLDTDYGYTF.

V and J are TRBV27 and TRBJ1-2; 8 bases are a match to TRBD1. The CDR3 runs to 15 residues. CDR1 is MNHEY and CDR2 is SMNVEV in the germline V gene (reference sequence). Losses at the gene ends were 3 bases for V and 4 bases for J; bases not matched to a gene: 7. The CDR3 DNA is TGTGCCAGCAGTTTTTCAGGGGGCTATAGCTATGGCTACACCTTC. It codes for CASSFSGGYSYGYTF.

J is TRBJ1-6 and V is TRBV19; 12 positions match TRBD1. Germline values: CDR1 LNHDA, CDR2 SQIVND (reference sequence). Losses at the gene ends were 4 bases for V and 10 bases for J; bases not matched to a gene: 2. The CDR3 has 14 amino acids. DNA of the CDR3: TGTGCCAGTAGTACCGGGACAGGGGGCTCACCCCTCCACTTT. This translates into CASSTGTGGSPLHF.

V usage is TRBV5-4 and J usage is TRBJ1-2; 9 bases are a match to TRBD1. CDR1 SGHNT and CDR2 YYREEE come from the germline V gene (reference sequence). V lost 3 bases to trimming and J lost 4 bases; unmatched junction nucleotides: 7. This CDR3 spans 15 amino acids. This CDR3 reads CASSSRQGVAYGYTF. CDR3 DNA: TGTGCCAGCAGCTCTAGACAGGGGGTTGCCTATGGCTACACCTTC.

The chain recombines TRBV7-3 with TRBJ1-1, with D hard to call. The CDR3 sequence is 13 residues long. The V and J ends lost 4 bases and 5 bases respectively, with 11 bases between them. The V gene's germline CDR1 is SGHTA and CDR2 FQGTGA. CDR3 coding DNA: TGTGCCAGCAGCTCTCAAGCTTGGACTGAAGCTTTCTTT. As protein: CASSSQAWTEAFF. Together with reference TRBV7-3 and TRBJ1-1, the CDR3 gives the full variable domain: GAGVSQTPSNKVTEKGKYVELRCDPISGHTALYWYRQSLGQGPEFLIYFQGTGAADDSGLPNDRFFAVRPEGSVSTLKIQRTERGDSAVYLCASSSQAWTEAFFGQGTRLTVV.

The chain employs TRBV18 and TRBJ2-6; TRBD1 matches at 7 bases. With 0 bases clipped from V and 0 bases from J, the junction kept 5 bases outside the gene matches. The CDR3 has 18 residues. Germline values: CDR1 KGHSH, CDR2 LQKENI. The CDR3 reads CASSPPGQSISGANVLTF. In DNA form, the CDR3 reads TGTGCCAGCTCACCACCGGGACAGAGTATCTCTGGGGCCAACGTCCTGACTTTC.

A single count supports this clone. The gene calls are TRBV5-4 and TRBJ2-5, with TRBD1 as a possible D gene (8 bases). With 3 bases removed from V and 3 bases from J, the gap between germline ends came to 12 bases. CDR1 and CDR2 (germline): SGHNT, YYREEE (reference sequence). The CDR3 is 14 residues long. In DNA form, the CDR3 reads TGTGCCAGCAGCTCACAGGGGGGGGAAGAGACCCAGTACTTC. It translates to CASSSQGGEETQYF.

The chain uses TRBV4-3 and TRBJ2-3; D is perhaps TRBD2 (5 bases). The CDR3 length is 14 residues. In germline, CDR1 is LGHNA, CDR2 YSLEER. The V end lost 0 bases, the J end lost 6 bases, and 10 bases lay between the germline ends. The CDR3 DNA follows: TGCGCCAGCAGCCAAGACCCCTCGGGGGATACGCAGTATTTT. It translates to CASSQDPSGDTQYF.